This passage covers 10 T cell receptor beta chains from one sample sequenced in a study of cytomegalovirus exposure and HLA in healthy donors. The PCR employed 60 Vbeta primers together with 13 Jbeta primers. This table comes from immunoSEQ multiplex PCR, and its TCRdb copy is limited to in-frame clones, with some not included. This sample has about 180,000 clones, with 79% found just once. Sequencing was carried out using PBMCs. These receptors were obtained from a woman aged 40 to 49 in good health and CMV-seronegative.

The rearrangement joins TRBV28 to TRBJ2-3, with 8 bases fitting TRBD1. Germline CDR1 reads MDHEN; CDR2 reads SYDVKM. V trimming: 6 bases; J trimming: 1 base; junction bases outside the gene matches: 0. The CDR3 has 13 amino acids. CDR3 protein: CASRTGGTDTQYF. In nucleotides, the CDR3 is TGTGCCAGCAGGACAGGGGGCACAGATACGCAGTATTTT.

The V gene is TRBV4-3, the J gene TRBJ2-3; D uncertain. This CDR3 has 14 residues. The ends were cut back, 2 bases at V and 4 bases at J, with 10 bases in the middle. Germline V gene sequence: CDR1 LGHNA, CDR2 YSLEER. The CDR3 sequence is CASSQRSSADTQYF. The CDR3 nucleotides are TGCGCCAGCAGCCAACGATCCTCGGCAGATACGCAGTATTTT.

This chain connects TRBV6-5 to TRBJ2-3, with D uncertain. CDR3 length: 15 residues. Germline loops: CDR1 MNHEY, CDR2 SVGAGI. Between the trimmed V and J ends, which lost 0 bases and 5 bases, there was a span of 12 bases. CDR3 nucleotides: TGTGCCAGCAGTTACTCGAGCCGCTCCGGAGATACGCAGTATTTT. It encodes CASSYSSRSGDTQYF.

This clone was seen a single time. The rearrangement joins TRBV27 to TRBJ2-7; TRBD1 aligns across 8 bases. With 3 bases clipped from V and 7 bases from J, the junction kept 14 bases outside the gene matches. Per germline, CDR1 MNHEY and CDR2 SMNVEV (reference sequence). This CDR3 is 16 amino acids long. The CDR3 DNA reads TGTGCCAGCAGTTTCATCGCCGGACAGGGCATGGGGGAGCAGTACTTC. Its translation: CASSFIAGQGMGEQYF.

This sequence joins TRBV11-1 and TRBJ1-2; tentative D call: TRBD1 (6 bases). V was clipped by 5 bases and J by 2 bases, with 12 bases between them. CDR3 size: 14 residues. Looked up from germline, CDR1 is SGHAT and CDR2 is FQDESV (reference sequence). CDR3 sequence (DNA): TGTGCCAGCAGCCTCTTAACAGGGAACTATGGCTACACCTTC. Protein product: CASSLLTGNYGYTF.

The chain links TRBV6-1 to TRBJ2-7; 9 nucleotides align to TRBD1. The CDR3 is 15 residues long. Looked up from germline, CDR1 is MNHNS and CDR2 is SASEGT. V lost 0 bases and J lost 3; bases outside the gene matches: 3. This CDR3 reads CASSEAPDRGYEQYF. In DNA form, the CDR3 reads TGTGCCAGCAGTGAAGCCCCGGACAGGGGCTACGAGCAGTACTTC.

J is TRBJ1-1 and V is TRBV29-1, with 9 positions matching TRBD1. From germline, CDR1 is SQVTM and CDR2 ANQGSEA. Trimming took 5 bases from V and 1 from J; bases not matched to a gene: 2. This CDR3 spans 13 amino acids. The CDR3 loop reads CSVRTGANTEAFF. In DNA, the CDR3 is TGCAGCGTTCGGACAGGGGCGAACACTGAAGCTTTCTTT.

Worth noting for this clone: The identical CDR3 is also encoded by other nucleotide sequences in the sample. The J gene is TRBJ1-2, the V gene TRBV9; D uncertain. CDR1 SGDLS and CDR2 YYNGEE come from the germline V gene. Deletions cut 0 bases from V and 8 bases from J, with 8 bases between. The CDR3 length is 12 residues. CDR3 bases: TGTGCCAGCAGCGTAGGAGGGCGAGGCTACACCTTC. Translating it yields CASSVGGRGYTF.

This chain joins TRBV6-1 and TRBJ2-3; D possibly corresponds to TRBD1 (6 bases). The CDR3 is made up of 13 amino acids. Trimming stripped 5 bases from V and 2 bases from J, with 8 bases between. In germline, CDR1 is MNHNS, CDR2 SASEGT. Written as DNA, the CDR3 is TGTGCCAGCAGTAGGACAGACACAGATACGCAGTATTTT. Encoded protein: CASSRTDTDTQYF.

The CDR3 here is CASSPAGTSGGAGYEQYF. The CDR3 DNA sequence: TGCGCCAGCAGCCCAGCTGGAACTAGCGGGGGGGCCGGCTACGAGCAGTACTTC. This chain uses TRBV4-1 with TRBJ2-7; TRBD2 agrees at 13 bases. This CDR3 is 18 amino acids long. V was pared by 4 bases and J by 3 bases, with 12 bases of the junction left unmatched. Germline V gene data show CDR1 as MGHRA and CDR2 as YSYEKL.